The sequence of this T cell receptor beta chain was determined in a study of regulatory T cells in long-lasting Graves disease. Findings of the study overall: Lower TCR diversity characterized persistent Graves' patients relative to newly diagnosed patients. Persistent cases favored TRBV28, TRBJ1-2 and TRBJ2-5.

The authors built TCR beta libraries using iRepertoire HTBI primers and Arm-PCR of CDR3 regions. Via MiXCR, TCRdb re-called the multiplex PCR reads, giving one row per CDR3 protein. The sample lists about 450,000 distinct CDR3 sequences, approximately 14% occurring once. Germline CDR1 reads SGHRS; CDR2 reads YFSETQ. V lost 1 base to trimming and J lost 2 bases, with 9 bases between them. The CDR3 spans 14 residues. Indicated time point: newly diagnosed GD, antithyroid drugs for less than 3 months. RNA from PBMCs was the source of the TCR library. This clonotype appeared many times. Its target is not known. These same records also appear under a second study, on T cells in Graves' hyperthyroidism and ophthalmopathy. That work states: RT-PCR in the first round (using the HTBI primer set) targeted the TCR CDR3. Expanded thyroid clonotypes (above 0.001) were mostly also found in blood.

The source was peripheral blood mononuclear cells (PBMCs), collected at new diagnosis, from a patient treated with antithyroid drugs. This TCR came from a woman aged 45-65 years with Graves disease. The chain uses TRBV5-1 and TRBJ2-5; unclear D gene. CDR3 amino acids: CASSLWAEQETQYF. In DNA, the CDR3 is TGCGCCAGCAGCTTGTGGGCAGAACAAGAGACCCAGTACTTC.